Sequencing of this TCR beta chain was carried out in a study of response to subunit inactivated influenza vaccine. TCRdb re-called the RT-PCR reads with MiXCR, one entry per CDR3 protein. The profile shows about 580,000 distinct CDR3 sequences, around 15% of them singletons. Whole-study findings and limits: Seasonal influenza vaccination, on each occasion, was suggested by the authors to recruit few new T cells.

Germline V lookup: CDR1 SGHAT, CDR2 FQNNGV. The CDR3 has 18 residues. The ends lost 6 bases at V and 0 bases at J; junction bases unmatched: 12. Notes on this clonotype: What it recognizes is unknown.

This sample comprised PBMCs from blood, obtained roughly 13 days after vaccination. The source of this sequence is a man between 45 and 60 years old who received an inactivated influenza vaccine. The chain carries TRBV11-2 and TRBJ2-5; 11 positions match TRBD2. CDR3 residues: CASRRFSGRAQNQETQYF. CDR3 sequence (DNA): TGTGCCAGCAGAAGATTTAGCGGGAGGGCCCAAAACCAAGAGACCCAGTACTTC.